This T cell receptor (beta chain) appears in the sequencing data of a study of identical twins (dated by TCRdb to the mid-2010s). Some background on the complete study: To test whether fetal clonotypes persist, this study deep-sequenced TCR alpha and beta repertoires from monozygotic twins, from unrelated adults of various ages, and from cord blood. To rule out contamination, replicate twin experiments were performed at different times with different library preparation protocols.

What the study reported, not specific to this receptor: Invariant T cells such as MAIT and iNKT could partly confound zero-insertion analyses, though diverse VJ usage argued against this for most clonotypes. Fewer insertions were carried by abundant cord blood beta clonotypes, a similar but weaker trend appeared in young adult naive repertoires, and no such trend appeared in memory repertoires. Because the same donors could not be followed over many years, the conclusions depended on cross-sectional statistical analysis. Excess twin sharing in beta out-of-frame sequences was weaker because fewer shared sequences lowered the signal-to-noise ratio. Out-of-frame TCR alpha sharing in monozygotic twins was systematically underestimated by recombination models, whereas sharing between unrelated individuals was in agreement with the recombination models. Compared with coincidental sharing between unrelated individuals, out-of-frame TCR alpha sequences shared between twins showed an excess of sequences with low generation probability.

Only healthy Caucasian donors were included. Three pairs of female monozygotic twins, all aged roughly 18 to 29 years, were included in the twin cohort. RNA for TCR libraries was isolated from peripheral blood mononuclear cells. The library was built by means of 5' RACE. Sequenced on an Illumina HiSeq 2000. Template switching added a universal primer binding site, and the final cDNA carried a unique molecular identifier that allowed TCR cDNA molecules to be counted accurately. Specific primers in the conserved constant-segment region were used to synthesize first-strand cDNA for TCR alpha and beta chains. Each cDNA library was double barcoded, with a SMART-Mk sample barcode plus Illumina barcodes, to control for contamination. TruSeq adapter sequences and Illumina sample barcodes were added in two successive PCR steps. TCR alpha and beta cDNA libraries were sequenced on the Illumina HiSeq platform with custom primers. From the authors' description of their analysis: Unique molecular identifiers were extracted from raw reads with MiGEC, and CDR3 positions were determined with MiXCR. Recombination models were inferred per individual with the repgenHMM and IGoR tools using an EM algorithm. The tcR package in R was used for shared clonotype analysis, with sharing normalized by the product of cloneset sizes. Out-of-frame nonproductive sequences were analyzed to study raw recombination free of thymic and clonal selection effects. The raw public reads went through TCRdb reprocessing: fastp at Q25, MiXCR clone calling, in-frame beta chains kept. Here each entry gathers all rows of one CDR3 protein and keeps the most common genes and DNA. Here the V and J calls rest on TCRdb's processing, not on the authors' analysis. The sample profile shows around 960,000 distinct CDR3 sequences; roughly an eighth of them were found once. The ten largest clones add up to around 1.6% of the sample.

The CDR3 contains 16 residues, cysteine and phenylalanine counted. The entry retains the CDR3 DNA only, 48 bases that are in frame from base 1. The junction shows trimming of 1 base on V and 8 bases on J, plus 18 bases between the germline ends. CDR1 is given as LNHDA and CDR2 as SQIVND, both from the germline V gene (reference sequence). In this sample, this clonotype turned up a few times. Which antigen it targets is not known. Base qualities were left out, and no much larger clone turns up one base away. The sample was also linked to a second study, of yellow fever vaccine responses in identical twins. As the second study states: According to the authors, the vaccine-induced T cell response in identical twins seemed to be partly convergent and partly specific to each individual. In identical twins, the study followed T cell clones that responded to the vaccine with precision.

Source material: PBMCs. Recombination linked TRBV19 to TRBJ2-1; matching of 6 bases hints at TRBD2 as the D gene. The sequence derives from a woman younger than 35 in good health. The CDR3 reads CASSIGWRGPSHEQFF. In nucleotides, the sequence is TGTGCCAGTAGTATAGGGTGGAGGGGTCCCTCACATGAGCAGTTCTTC. Full variable domain (CDR3 extended with the reference TRBV19 and TRBJ2-1 proteins): DGGITQSPKYLFRKEGQNVTLSCEQNLNHDAMYWYRQDPGQGLRLIYYSQIVNDFQKGDIAEGYSVSREKKESFPLTVTSAQKNPTAFYLCASSIGWRGPSHEQFFGPGTRLTVL.